The 24 T cell receptor beta chains below were found in one sample sequenced in a study of blood T cell repertoires in COVID-19. The method was immunoSEQ multiplex PCR; TCRdb's version includes in-frame clones alone and lacks a portion of them. This table has 45,000 or so clones, 86% appearing once. The sequenced sample consisted of peripheral blood. The source of these receptors is a human donor in a cohort sampled during active COVID-19.

CDR3 loop: CASSLAGQGRGTGELFF. The CDR3 bases are TGTGCCAGCAGCTTAGCCGGACAGGGTCGAGGCACCGGGGAGCTGTTTTTT. The V call is TRBV7-2, the J call TRBJ2-2; 8 nucleotides match TRBD1. The germline V gene encodes CDR1 SGHTA and CDR2 FQGNSA. The CDR3 length is 17 residues. The V segment lost 0 bases and the J segment 4 bases; nucleotides outside the gene matches: 7.

The chain carries TRBV3-1 (or the pseudogene TRBV3-2) and TRBJ2-3, with 7 bases lining up with TRBD1. Germline loops: CDR1 LGHDT, CDR2 YNNKEL (reference sequence). The CDR3 covers 11 residues. Trimming took 6 bases from V and 10 from J; bases not matched to a gene: 4. CDR3 DNA sequence: TGTGCCAGCAGACGACAGGGACCGCAGTATTTT. It yields the protein CASRRQGPQYF.

This chain uses TRBV9 with TRBJ2-3; D perhaps matches TRBD2 (5 bases). This CDR3 comprises 17 residues. Germline V CDR1 and CDR2: SGDLS, YYNGEE. Trimming shortened V by 3 bases and J by 7 bases, and 24 bases separated the two germline ends. In DNA, the CDR3 is TGTGCCAGCAGCGAGCCCCGGTGGGAGCCAGCTTCCAATACGCAGTATTTT. The encoded protein is CASSEPRWEPASNTQYF.

The V call is TRBV6-2 or TRBV6-3, the J call TRBJ2-3; 8 bases fit TRBD1. The junction had 4 bases not matched to a gene; V was cut back by 5 bases and J by 0 bases. Germline lookup yields CDR1 MNHEY and CDR2 SVGEGT. This CDR3 has 15 residues. CDR3 in DNA: TGTGCCAGCAGTCCGGGACAGGCTAGCACAGATACGCAGTATTTT. Translated: CASSPGQASTDTQYF.

The chain employs TRBV5-6 and TRBJ2-7, with 8 positions matching TRBD1. Germline V lookup: CDR1 SGHDT, CDR2 YYEEEE. The V segment lost 4 bases and the J segment 1 base; nucleotides outside the gene matches: 4. The CDR3 sequence is 14 residues long. CDR3 sequence reads: CASSPGTGSYEQYF. In DNA form, the CDR3 reads TGTGCCAGCAGCCCTGGGACAGGATCCTACGAGCAGTACTTC.

This clone is labeled as medium-sized (0.01 to 0.1%). At the DNA level, this CDR3 is encoded by other sequences in the same sample as well. The CDR3 bases are TGCGCCAGCAGCTTCAGGGGGAACACTGAAGCTTTCTTT. The encoded protein is CASSFRGNTEAFF. The J gene is TRBJ1-1, the V gene TRBV5-1; D might be TRBD1 (6 bases). The CDR3 is 13 amino acids. The V end was cut by 2 bases, the J end by 1 base, with 6 bases between. Germline V lookup: CDR1 SGHRS, CDR2 YFSETQ.

This sequence joins TRBV6-5 and TRBJ1-6, with 8 bases that match TRBD1. The CDR3 totals 13 residues. Germline CDR1 is MNHEY and CDR2 is SVGAGI. V shed 7 bases and J 7 bases; nucleotides not matched to a gene: 3. The chain's CDR3 is CASKGTGNSPLHF. The CDR3 DNA reads TGTGCCAGCAAGGGGACAGGAAATTCACCCCTCCACTTT.

The rearrangement uses TRBV5-1 and TRBJ2-2; D perhaps matches TRBD1 (6 bases). Germline loops: CDR1 SGHRS, CDR2 YFSETQ. The CDR3 runs 17 residues. Trimming left V 2 bases short and J 0 bases short, with 14 bases between. The CDR3 reads CASSFGQPSPNTGELFF. The CDR3 DNA reads TGCGCCAGCAGCTTCGGACAGCCATCCCCGAACACCGGGGAGCTGTTTTTT. The full variable domain, in which reference TRBV5-1 and TRBJ2-2 provide the parts outside the CDR3, is KAGVTQTPRYLIKTRGQQVTLSCSPISGHRSVSWYQQTPGQGLQFLFEYFSETQRNKGNFPGRFSGRQFSNSRSEMNVSTLELGDSALYLCASSFGQPSPNTGELFFGEGSRLTVL.

Only a few counts were recorded for this clone. V usage is TRBV19 and J usage is TRBJ1-5, with 8 bases lining up with TRBD1. This CDR3 spans 15 amino acids. Germline values: CDR1 LNHDA, CDR2 SQIVND (reference sequence). J gave up 1 base and V 7 bases, and 6 bases lay outside the gene matches. CDR3 sequence reads: CASKADRASNQPQHF. The CDR3 DNA is TGTGCCAGTAAGGCGGACAGGGCGAGCAATCAGCCCCAGCATTTT.

The chain couples TRBV6-6 to TRBJ2-5, with D unresolved. Trimming took off 2 bases at V and 4 bases at J, with 11 bases between the two ends. Germline assignment: CDR1 MNHNY and CDR2 SVGAGI (reference sequence). This CDR3 region has 14 residues. The CDR3 here is CASSYLRVGETQYF. CDR3 sequence (DNA): TGTGCCAGCAGTTACCTTCGGGTGGGAGAGACCCAGTACTTC.

The chain combines TRBV9 with TRBJ1-4; 10 bases are shared with TRBD1. Germline V CDR1 and CDR2: SGDLS, YYNGEE. V was clipped by 3 bases and J by 3 bases; unmatched bases: 2. This CDR3 spans 15 amino acids. The CDR3 is CASSGDRGPNEKLFF. In DNA, the CDR3 is TGTGCCAGCAGCGGGGACAGGGGACCTAATGAAAAACTGTTTTTT. Full variable domain (remainder filled in from reference TRBV9 and TRBJ1-4): DSGVTQTPKHLITATGQRVTLRCSPRSGDLSVYWYQQSLDQGLQFLIQYYNGEERAKGNILERFSAQQFPDLHSELNLSSLELGDSALYFCASSGDRGPNEKLFFGSGTQLSVL.

V usage is TRBV4-1 and J usage is TRBJ1-4; D unclear. The germline V gene encodes CDR1 MGHRA and CDR2 YSYEKL. The CDR3 is 12 amino acids. V lost 4 bases to trimming and J lost 6 bases, with 6 bases between them. The CDR3 DNA reads as TGCGCCAGCAGCCGATTAGATGAAAAACTGTTTTTT. Protein: CASSRLDEKLFF.

This chain uses TRBV7-8 with TRBJ2-3; the D gene is possibly TRBD2 (7 bases). The length of the CDR3 is 22 residues. Germline V gene sequence: CDR1 SGHVS, CDR2 FQNEAQ. V shed 0 bases and J shed 0 bases, with 28 bases lying between them. Written as DNA, the CDR3 is TGTGCCAGCAGCTTAGCACGATCTCGGCGGGGGCCCACTCAAATTAGCACAGATACGCAGTATTTT. Its protein is CASSLARSRRGPTQISTDTQYF.

The chain uses TRBV19 and TRBJ1-1, with D perhaps TRBD1 (6 bases). Trimming removed 3 bases at V and 11 bases at J, with 22 bases between. There are 15 residues in the CDR3. Germline CDR1 reads LNHDA; CDR2 reads SQIVND (reference sequence). The CDR3 here is CASSIPPGRGFGAFF. CDR3 nucleotide sequence: TGTGCCAGTAGTATCCCCCCAGGGAGGGGGTTTGGCGCTTTCTTT. Full variable domain (outside the CDR3, taken from reference TRBV19 and TRBJ1-1): DGGITQSPKYLFRKEGQNVTLSCEQNLNHDAMYWYRQDPGQGLRLIYYSQIVNDFQKGDIAEGYSVSREKKESFPLTVTSAQKNPTAFYLCASSIPPGRGFGAFFGQGTRLTVV.

This clone was seen just once. The genes are TRBV5-1 and TRBJ2-1, with D hard to call. Per the germline V gene, CDR1 is SGHRS and CDR2 is YFSETQ. The CDR3 is 11 residues long. V gave up 2 bases and J gave up 8 bases, with 5 bases separating them. CDR3 coding DNA: TGCGCCAGCAGCTTTGAGGATGAGCAGTTCTTC. As protein: CASSFEDEQFF.

The genes are TRBV6-5 and TRBJ1-6; no clear D. This CDR3 is built from 14 residues. Per germline, CDR1 MNHEY and CDR2 SVGAGI. The V and J ends lost 2 bases and 3 bases respectively, with 5 bases between them. This CDR3 reads CASSYRLYNSPLHF. In nucleotides, the CDR3 is TGTGCCAGCAGTTACCGTCTCTATAATTCACCCCTCCACTTT.

The chain couples TRBV7-9 to TRBJ1-6, with unresolved D. In germline, CDR1 is SEHNR, CDR2 FQNEAQ (reference sequence). The CDR3 is 13 amino acids. Trimming took off 3 bases at V and 9 bases at J, with 9 bases between the two ends. The CDR3 is CASSLQPGSPLHF. As DNA, the CDR3 is TGTGCCAGCAGCTTGCAACCAGGTTCACCCCTCCACTTT.

The CDR3 nucleotides are TGTGCCTTCCAGGGGTTTGGCACCGGGGAGCTGTTTTTT. It yields the protein CAFQGFGTGELFF. This rearrangement joins TRBV30 to TRBJ2-2; D perhaps matches TRBD1 (6 bases). V gave up 7 bases and J gave up 4 bases, with 13 bases separating them. The CDR3 loop spans 13 amino acids. Germline V CDR1 and CDR2: GTSNPN, SVGIG (reference sequence).

The chain recombines TRBV4-1 with TRBJ2-7; 7 bases fit TRBD2. Germline V gene data show CDR1 as MGHRA and CDR2 as YSYEKL. The CDR3 totals 15 residues. The trim removed 5 bases at V and 4 bases at J, leaving 11 bases unmatched. In DNA, the CDR3 is TGCGCCAGCAGCGGGAGGGACGGGGGACTGTACGAGCAGTACTTC. Its translation is CASSGRDGGLYEQYF.

There are a few counts of this clone. The chain carries TRBV19 and TRBJ2-1, with 7 bases identical to TRBD2. This CDR3 is built from 14 residues. Germline V gene sequence: CDR1 LNHDA, CDR2 SQIVND (reference sequence). Trimming at V came to 9 bases and at J to 2 bases, leaving 7 bases not matched to a gene. Here the CDR3 DNA reads TGTGCCAGCAGAAGCGGGGCCCCCTACAATGAGCAGTTCTTC. Amino acid sequence: CASRSGAPYNEQFF. Complete variable domain (other parts from reference TRBV19 and TRBJ2-1): DGGITQSPKYLFRKEGQNVTLSCEQNLNHDAMYWYRQDPGQGLRLIYYSQIVNDFQKGDIAEGYSVSREKKESFPLTVTSAQKNPTAFYLCASRSGAPYNEQFFGPGTRLTVL.

This clone was observed a single time. The genes are TRBV27 and TRBJ2-7, with 9 nucleotides matching TRBD1. The CDR3 runs 16 residues. The ends lost 5 bases at V and 3 bases at J; junction bases unmatched: 11. Looked up from germline, CDR1 is MNHEY and CDR2 is SMNVEV (reference sequence). The CDR3 protein is CASSPFSGTGNYEQYF. The DNA for the CDR3 is TGTGCCAGCAGTCCGTTTTCCGGGACAGGGAACTACGAGCAGTACTTC.

The J gene is TRBJ1-2, the V gene TRBV6-5; 9 bases fit TRBD1. The germline gives CDR1 MNHEY, CDR2 SVGAGI. CDR3 size: 14 residues. The ends lost 7 bases at V and 4 bases at J; junction bases unmatched: 7. CDR3 nucleotide sequence: TGTGCCAGCACCCAGACAGGGGGACCCTATGGCTACACCTTC. Translation: CASTQTGGPYGYTF.

V and J are TRBV4-3 and TRBJ2-1; D might be TRBD2 (5 bases). Germline values: CDR1 LGHNA, CDR2 YSLEER. This CDR3 contains 16 residues. The V end was cut by 0 bases, the J end by 3 bases, with 12 bases between. The CDR3 DNA reads as TGCGCCAGCAGCCAAGAAGAGGGCCCCCTCTACAATGAGCAGTTCTTC. This gives the protein CASSQEEGPLYNEQFF.

The chain links TRBV12-1 to TRBJ2-7; the table's D call, TRBD1, was not checked against the DNA. TRBV12-1 is recorded as a pseudogene. CDR3 size: 12 residues. The CDR3 reads CASSFSPGEQYF. In nucleotides, the CDR3 is TGTGCCAGCAGCTTTAGCCCAGGGGAGCAGTACTTC.